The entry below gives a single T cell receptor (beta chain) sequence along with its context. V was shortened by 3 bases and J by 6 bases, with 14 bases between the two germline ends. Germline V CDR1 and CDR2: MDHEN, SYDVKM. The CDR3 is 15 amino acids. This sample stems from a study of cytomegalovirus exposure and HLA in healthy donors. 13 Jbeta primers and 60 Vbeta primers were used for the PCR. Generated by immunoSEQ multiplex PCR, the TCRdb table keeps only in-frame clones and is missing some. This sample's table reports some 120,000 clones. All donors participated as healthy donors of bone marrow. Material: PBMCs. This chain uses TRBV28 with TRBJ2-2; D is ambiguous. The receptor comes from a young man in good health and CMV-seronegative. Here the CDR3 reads CASSFTDTIAGELFF. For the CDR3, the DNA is TGTGCCAGCAGTTTCACAGACACCATAGCCGGGGAGCTGTTTTTT. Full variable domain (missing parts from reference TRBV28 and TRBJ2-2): DVKVTQSSRYLVKRTGEKVFLECVQDMDHENMFWYRQDPGLGLRLIYFSYDVKMKEKGDIPEGYSVSREKKERFSLILESASTNQTSMYLCASSFTDTIAGELFFGEGSRLTVL.